This is a list of T cell receptor beta chains from one sample in a study of blood T cell repertoires in COVID-19. Measured with immunoSEQ multiplex PCR; TCRdb has only the in-frame clones, and not every one. Here the sample spans 140,000 or so clones, roughly four fifths being singletons. The sample consisted of PBMCs or T cells enriched from blood (not recorded which). All receptors come from a man in his fifties who had recovered from COVID-19. Each CDR3 is given with its conserved first and last residue. The D gene is left open where the match is weak. Where a row states a size, it is once, few, many or the class of an expanded clone; other rows omit it.

v_call,clone_size,j_call,d_call,cdr3_nt,cdr3_aa
TRBV12-5,.,TRBJ1-6,.,TGTGCTAGTAGGGAGGGGGGTTCACCCCTCCACTTT,CASREGGSPLHF
TRBV9,few,TRBJ1-4,.,TGTGCCAGCAGCGTAGGGTTGCAGGCGGGGGCTAATGAAAAACTGTTTTTT,CASSVGLQAGANEKLFF
TRBV27,few,TRBJ1-2,TRBD1,TGTGCCAGCAGTCCCCCGGGACAGGGAATCTATGGCTACACCTTC,CASSPPGQGIYGYTF
TRBV6-2/TRBV6-3,.,TRBJ1-5,.,TGTGCCAGCAGTGCCCGATCGGGGGGCGGCAATCAGCCCCAGCATTTT,CASSARSGGGNQPQHF
TRBV12-3/TRBV12-4,.,TRBJ2-5,.,TGTGCCAGCAGCCCCACAGGGCAAGAGACCCAGTACTTC,CASSPTGQETQYF
TRBV7-8,few,TRBJ2-1,.,TGTGCCAGCAGCTCTTACCGGGACTCCAATGAGCAGTTCTTC,CASSSYRDSNEQFF
TRBV5-6,.,TRBJ1-6,TRBD1,TGTGCCAGCAACCGACAGGGGTCTAGTTCACCCCTCCACTTT,CASNRQGSSSPLHF
TRBV5-1,.,TRBJ1-6,TRBD1,TGCGCCAGCAGCTTGGGGGGACAGGACGGTAATTCACCCCTCCACTTT,CASSLGGQDGNSPLHF
TRBV13,few,TRBJ2-2,TRBD2,TGTGCCAGCAGCTTTTTTCCCGGGACTAGCCGGGGAACCGGGGAGCTGTTTTTT,CASSFFPGTSRGTGELFF
TRBV5-1,.,TRBJ1-4,.,TGCGCCAGCACCGGGTCGGCCCAGGGTGAAAAACTGTTTTTT,CASTGSAQGEKLFF
TRBV5-1,.,TRBJ2-5,.,TGCGCCAGCAGCTTTATGGAGGGTGGGCGAGAGACCCAGTACTTC,CASSFMEGGRETQYF
TRBV5-4,.,TRBJ2-3,TRBD1,TGTGCCAGCAGCTTCAGGGGGCGAGGCACAGATACGCAGTATTTT,CASSFRGRGTDTQYF
TRBV9,.,TRBJ1-1,.,TGTGCCAGCAGCGTAGGGGGGGTTCGAACTGAAGCTTTCTTT,CASSVGGVRTEAFF
TRBV9,.,TRBJ1-5,.,TGTGCCAGCAGCGTAGTCTACAGGGCGGCTGACTCTGGGGGAGTTCAGCCCCAGCATTTT,CASSVVYRAADSGGVQPQHF
TRBV5-6,.,TRBJ1-2,TRBD1,TGTGCCAGCAGCTCCGGGACAGGGGGTAAATATGGCTACACCTTC,CASSSGTGGKYGYTF
TRBV9,.,TRBJ1-4,TRBD1,TGTGCCAGCAGCGTATCTCCGGGACAGGGGGATGAAAAACTGTTTTTT,CASSVSPGQGDEKLFF
TRBV29-1,.,TRBJ2-2,TRBD2,TGCAGCGCGCGAGGGGAGGGTCTCCGCGGGGAGCTGTTTTTT,CSARGEGLRGELFF
TRBV4-3,.,TRBJ2-5,TRBD1,TGCGCCAGCAGCCAAGGACCTTACTCGGGACAGCCAGAGACCCAGTACTTC,CASSQGPYSGQPETQYF